This T cell receptor (beta chain) was sequenced in a study of CD8+ T cells in alopecia areata. Treatment denoted: oral pan-JAK inhibitor, 5-10 mg twice daily. The CDR3 covers 16 residues. The germline CDR1 and CDR2 sequences are SGHAT and FQNNGV. With 8 bases removed from V and 1 base from J, the gap between germline ends came to 17 bases. Following RNA extraction, reverse transcription yielded cDNA that acted as the sequencing template. The protocol was immunoSEQ multiplex PCR, while the TCRdb copy is restricted to in-frame clones and leaves out a portion. The profile covers more than 200,000 clones, with roughly 44% appearing a single time and 2.6% taken by the ten largest.

Sequenced material: CD4+ T cells sorted from blood, taken at approximately week 37, from a patient treated with tofacitinib. The chain couples TRBV11-2 to TRBJ2-2, with D unclear. The receptor comes from a human donor with alopecia areata. CDR3 sequence reads: CASPRALAGNTGELFF. The CDR3 DNA reads TGTGCCAGCCCTAGGGCATTGGCTGGGAACACCGGGGAGCTGTTTTTT.